The 8 T cell receptor beta chains reported below all come from one sample, sequenced in a study of blood T cell repertoires in COVID-19. TCRdb's copy holds only in-frame clones and misses some; the assay was immunoSEQ multiplex PCR. Found here are some 180,000 clones, over 70% of them singletons; the top ten hold 6.9%. Source material: peripheral blood. The receptors derive from a man in his 60s with acute or convalescent COVID-19.

J is TRBJ2-1 and V is TRBV12-3 or TRBV12-4; D ambiguous. Deletions cut 3 bases from V and 10 bases from J, with 13 bases between. The CDR3 is 13 residues long. The CDR3 spells CASSFLDRREQFF. DNA of the CDR3: TGTGCCAGCAGTTTCCTAGACCGAAGGGAGCAGTTCTTC.

This chain joins TRBV25-1 and TRBJ2-3; 9 bases align to TRBD2. CDR1 MGHDK and CDR2 SYGVNS come from the germline V gene. Germline trimming cut 6 bases from V and 8 bases from J; bases unmatched to any gene: 15. This CDR3 comprises 16 residues. Here the CDR3 reads CASRREGSGGLGTQYF. As DNA, the CDR3 is TGTGCCAGCAGGAGGGAGGGTAGCGGGGGTCTGGGTACGCAGTATTTT.

V and J are TRBV6-4 and TRBJ1-2; D gene uncertain. Germline V gene lookup returns CDR1 MRHNA and CDR2 SNTAGT. The CDR3 contains 13 residues. V gave up 3 bases and J gave up 3 bases, with 8 bases separating them. CDR3 region: CASSDFSDYGYTF. The CDR3 bases are TGTGCCAGCAGTGATTTCTCGGACTATGGCTACACCTTC.

In its sample, this clone was seen a few times. The chain has TRBV9 and TRBJ2-1, with 10 bases fitting TRBD2. J gave up 4 bases and V 5 bases, and 6 bases lay outside the gene matches. Germline V gene sequence: CDR1 SGDLS, CDR2 YYNGEE. The CDR3 covers 15 residues. The CDR3 sequence: CASRPSGSSYNEQFF. The CDR3 nucleotides are TGTGCCAGCAGGCCTAGCGGGAGTAGTTACAATGAGCAGTTCTTC.

V gene TRBV4-2 combines with J gene TRBJ2-7; the match to TRBD1 covers 9 bases. The CDR3 has 14 residues. Germline V gene data show CDR1 as LGHNA and CDR2 as YNFKEQ. The ends lost 5 bases at V and 1 base at J; junction bases unmatched: 3. The CDR3: CASSKDRGSYEQYF. The CDR3 DNA reads TGTGCCAGCAGCAAGGACAGGGGTTCCTACGAGCAGTACTTC.

CDR3 region: CAARTGSDSNQPQHF. The CDR3 bases are TGTGCCGCGAGGACAGGGAGTGATAGCAATCAGCCCCAGCATTTT. The chain links TRBV6-5 to TRBJ1-5; 8 nucleotides line up with TRBD1. The CDR3 has 15 amino acids. Germline CDR1 MNHEY, CDR2 SVGAGI. Losses at the gene ends were 11 bases for V and 0 bases for J; bases not matched to a gene: 9.

This chain joins TRBV6-5 and TRBJ1-2; perhaps TRBD1 as D (5 bases). CDR1 and CDR2 from the germline V gene are MNHEY and SVGAGI. The V end lost 6 bases, the J end lost 2 bases, and 16 bases lay between the germline ends. The length of the CDR3 is 15 residues. The CDR3 spells CASRPQGTGNYGYTF. CDR3 sequence (DNA): TGTGCCAGCAGACCTCAGGGAACCGGAAACTATGGCTACACCTTC.

V is TRBV4-2 and J is TRBJ2-3; no definite D call. The V end lost 0 bases, the J end lost 2 bases, and 9 bases lay between the germline ends. Germline loops: CDR1 LGHNA, CDR2 YNFKEQ. This CDR3 is built from 15 residues. The CDR3 nucleotides are TGTGCCAGCAGCCAAGATCCCACCTACACAGATACGCAGTATTTT. This sequence encodes CASSQDPTYTDTQYF.